This is a list of T cell receptor beta chains from one sample in a study of CXCR3-negative and CXCR3-positive naive CD8 T cells. TCRdb re-analyzed the 5' RACE reads; it lists each CDR3 protein once, without DNA. The sample totals 55,000 to 65,000 distinct CDR3 sequences. Sequences were obtained from naive CXCR3- CD8+ T cells from blood. The receptors were sampled from a human donor in good health. Some clones in this sample may be carry-over from other donors' samples. Each CDR3 is given with its conserved first and last residue.

cdr3_aa,v_call,j_call
CASSVLATEAFF,TRBV7-9,TRBJ1-1
CASSPPGGQVSDTEAFF,TRBV5-1,TRBJ1-1
CASSLGQSSYNEQFF,TRBV28,TRBJ2-1
CASSLINLEAFF,TRBV7-9,TRBJ1-1
CSVSPRGEETQYF,TRBV29-1,TRBJ2-5
CAISESRGTYNEQFF,TRBV10-3,TRBJ2-1
CSALSYTYEQYF,TRBV29-1,TRBJ2-7
CASSSTSGPPYNEQFF,TRBV7-2,TRBJ2-1
CASSPGLDEQYF,TRBV7-9,TRBJ2-7
CSSGQGATEAFF,TRBV20-1,TRBJ1-1
CASSLSFVHASYEQYF,TRBV3-1,TRBJ2-7
CASSADREEQYF,TRBV5-1,TRBJ2-7
CAISESTGLARYEQYF,TRBV10-3,TRBJ2-7
CASSARLAEGNNEQFF,TRBV7-6,TRBJ2-1
CASSYSGPGELFF,TRBV6-5,TRBJ2-2
CASSVGRFPYEQYF,TRBV9,TRBJ2-7
CASSFSDRPDGQPQHF,TRBV5-1,TRBJ1-5
CASRPGTRTNFFYEQYF,TRBV10-1,TRBJ2-7
CASSGSGTDTQYF,TRBV7-9,TRBJ2-3
CASSPGQGYGYTF,TRBV7-3,TRBJ1-2
CASSLAWYSNQPQHF,TRBV7-2,TRBJ1-5
CATQGVNEQYF,TRBV11-3,TRBJ2-7
CASRSFEGANTEAFF,TRBV27,TRBJ1-1